Included here is one T cell receptor beta chain sequence, with context. Its antigen is not identified. PCR employed 60 Vbeta and 13 Jbeta primers. Clones were read by immunoSEQ multiplex PCR, and TCRdb kept only the in-frame ones, dropping some. The sample yields more than 90,000 clones, roughly 82% seen once. Germline loops: CDR1 SNHLY, CDR2 FYNNEI. The ends were cut back, 9 bases at V and 0 bases at J, with 12 bases in the middle. This CDR3 has 14 residues. This entry comes from a study of cytomegalovirus exposure and HLA in healthy donors. General study findings and limits: A link between a missense DCLRE1C variant and TCR beta V- and J-gene trimming emerged from a later analysis.

The sample taken for sequencing was PBMCs. This receptor was obtained from a human donor in good health. The chain is built from TRBV2 and TRBJ2-1; tentatively, D is TRBD1 (5 bases). The CDR3 DNA is TGTGCCAGGACAGCCACGAGCTCCTACAATGAGCAGTTCTTC. It translates to CARTATSSYNEQFF.